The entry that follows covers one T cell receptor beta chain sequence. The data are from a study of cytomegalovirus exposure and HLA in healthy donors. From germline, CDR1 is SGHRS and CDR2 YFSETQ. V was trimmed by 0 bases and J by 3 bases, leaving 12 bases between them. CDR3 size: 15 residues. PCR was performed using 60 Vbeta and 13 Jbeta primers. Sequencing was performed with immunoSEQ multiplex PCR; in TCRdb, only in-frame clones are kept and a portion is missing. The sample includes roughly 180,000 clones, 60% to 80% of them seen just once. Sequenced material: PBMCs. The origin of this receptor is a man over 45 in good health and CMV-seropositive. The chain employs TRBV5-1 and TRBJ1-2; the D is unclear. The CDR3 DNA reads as TGCGCCAGCAGCTTGGGGCGGGGAGGAGACTATGGCTACACCTTC. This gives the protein CASSLGRGGDYGYTF.